These 19 T cell receptor beta chains came from one sample sequenced in a study of shared clonotypes between healthy human individuals. Repertoires were generated with immunoSEQ multiplex PCR, while TCRdb's copy carries only in-frame clones and drops some. Of about 1 million clones listed, roughly 75% were seen once; the top ten hold approximately 1.5%. Material: memory CD4+ T cells sorted from blood. Sample subset: CD45RA-negative fraction. Every receptor here comes from a man between 18 and 35 years old in good health.

The gene calls are TRBV9 and TRBJ2-5; 9 bases line up with TRBD2. CDR1 is SGDLS and CDR2 is YYNGEE in the germline V gene. V dropped 0 bases and J dropped 7; count of bases not matched to a gene: 10. CDR3 length: 16 amino acids. The CDR3 protein is CASSVEVTSGPGTQYF. Here the CDR3 DNA reads TGTGCCAGCAGCGTAGAGGTGACTAGCGGCCCTGGGACCCAGTACTTC.

The chain employs TRBV18 and TRBJ2-3; 8 bases match TRBD1. The CDR3 loop spans 16 amino acids. The trim removed 5 bases at V and 1 base at J, leaving 8 bases unmatched. Per the germline V gene, CDR1 is KGHSH and CDR2 is LQKENI. This CDR3 reads CASSTITDRGTDTQYF. CDR3 DNA: TGTGCCAGCTCAACAATTACGGACAGGGGCACAGATACGCAGTATTTT.

This clone was counted a few times. The chain couples TRBV5-6 to TRBJ2-7; TRBD2 aligns across 10 bases. Germline V lookup: CDR1 SGHDT, CDR2 YYEEEE. The CDR3 length is 14 residues. V lost 4 bases to trimming and J lost 6 bases; unmatched junction nucleotides: 7. The CDR3: CASSPSGSTREQYF. In DNA, the CDR3 is TGTGCCAGCAGCCCTAGCGGGAGCACCCGCGAGCAGTACTTC.

This clone came up once. The rearrangement links TRBV27 to TRBJ1-2, with TRBD1 matching over 7 bases. V shed 5 bases, J shed 3 bases, and the junction held 6 bases outside the gene matches. Germline CDR1 and CDR2: MNHEY and SMNVEV (reference sequence). The CDR3 extends over 14 amino acids. The CDR3 reads CASSLDREDYGYTF. The CDR3 DNA reads as TGTGCCAGCAGTCTCGACAGGGAGGACTATGGCTACACCTTC.

The chain is built from TRBV6-6 and TRBJ2-1; TRBD2 might be the D (5 bases). The CDR3 is 15 residues long. Trimming pared 2 bases from V and 3 bases from J, leaving 11 bases between. The germline gives CDR1 MNHNY, CDR2 SVGAGI (reference sequence). CDR3 in amino acids: CASSYGTGNYNEQFF. The CDR3 nucleotides are TGTGCCAGCAGTTACGGCACGGGGAACTACAATGAGCAGTTCTTC.

The V call is TRBV6-5, the J call TRBJ1-1, with D hard to call. V lost 5 bases to trimming and J lost 7 bases, with 14 bases between them. Germline V gene lookup returns CDR1 MNHEY and CDR2 SVGAGI. This CDR3 comprises 13 residues. The CDR3 loop reads CASSIIGGVEAFF. CDR3 sequence (DNA): TGTGCCAGCAGTATAATCGGAGGCGTTGAAGCTTTCTTT.

This sequence joins TRBV21-1 and TRBJ1-1; the DNA was not used to check the table's D call, TRBD1. TRBV21-1 is termed a pseudogene. The CDR3 runs 17 residues. CDR3 sequence reads: CASSKEGRRGHPFRAFF. The CDR3 nucleotides read TGTGCCAGCAGCAAAGAGGGGAGGAGGGGGCACCCTTTTCGGGCTTTCTTT.

The CDR3 spells CASTLGGTENYGYTF. Written as DNA, the CDR3 is TGCGCCAGCACCCTTGGGGGGACAGAGAACTATGGCTACACCTTC. This chain uses TRBV5-1 with TRBJ1-2; 7 positions match TRBD1. The V and J ends lost 6 bases and 2 bases, in that order; junction bases with no gene match: 10. This CDR3 spans 15 amino acids. Germline V lookup: CDR1 SGHRS, CDR2 YFSETQ.

This clone was seen once. The rearrangement joins TRBV18 to TRBJ2-5; maybe TRBD1 (5 bases). V lost 1 base and J lost 7, with 22 bases in between. Germline CDR1 KGHSH, CDR2 LQKENI. The CDR3 covers 17 residues. CDR3 nucleotides: TGTGCCAGCTCACCACAAAAGACAGTAATCGAGGAAGGGACCCAGTACTTC. This encodes CASSPQKTVIEEGTQYF.

This clone came up a few times. This rearrangement joins TRBV30 to TRBJ1-1; D is possibly TRBD1 (6 bases). The germline V and J ends were trimmed by 5 bases and 3 bases, with 13 bases remaining between them. The CDR3 is made up of 13 amino acids. Germline V lookup: CDR1 GTSNPN, CDR2 SVGIG (reference sequence). CDR3 sequence: CAWGPQGYTEAFF. CDR3 DNA sequence: TGTGCCTGGGGACCACAGGGATACACTGAAGCTTTCTTT.

About this clone: This CDR3 is also generated by other DNA sequences in the sample. The chain is built from TRBV18 and TRBJ2-2; D possibly corresponds to TRBD1 (5 bases). The germline CDR1 and CDR2 sequences are KGHSH and LQKENI. The length of the CDR3 is 15 residues. V was clipped by 3 bases and J by 0 bases, with 8 bases between them. The CDR3 DNA reads TGTGCCAGCTCACCTAGGGGTTCGAACACCGGGGAGCTGTTTTTT. Translation: CASSPRGSNTGELFF.

This clone was detected only a few times. CDR3 nucleotides: TGTGCCAGCAGAGACAGGGGTTTGGGAGGCTACACCTTC. It is translated as CASRDRGLGGYTF. This chain connects TRBV2 to TRBJ1-2, with 8 bases matching TRBD1. The trim removed 6 bases at V and 8 bases at J, leaving 8 bases unmatched. The CDR3 runs 13 residues. Germline-derived CDR1 and CDR2 are SNHLY and FYNNEI.

As regards this clone: Additional DNA sequences in this sample encode the identical CDR3. The rearrangement joins TRBV5-1 to TRBJ1-1; no reliable D call. CDR3 length: 14 amino acids. Germline CDR1 and CDR2: SGHRS and YFSETQ. V lost 0 bases to trimming and J lost 2 bases, with 8 bases between them. The CDR3 DNA reads TGCGCCAGCAGCTTGGCCCCAGCTAACACTGAAGCTTTCTTT. Its translation is CASSLAPANTEAFF.

The chain employs TRBV7-9 and TRBJ1-4; 7 bases are shared with TRBD1. Germline CDR1 and CDR2: SEHNR and FQNEAQ (reference sequence). The CDR3 covers 16 residues. V shed 1 base and J 7 bases; nucleotides not matched to a gene: 9. The CDR3 nucleotides are TGTGCCAGCAGCTTAGTGGCGACAGGGTTTGGTGAAAAACTGTTTTTT. Translated: CASSLVATGFGEKLFF.

The chain links TRBV6-1 to TRBJ2-7; D tentatively fits TRBD1 or TRBD2 (5 bases each). V lost 4 bases and J lost 4, with 14 bases in between. CDR1 and CDR2 (germline): MNHNS, SASEGT. This CDR3 spans 14 amino acids. CDR3 sequence (DNA): TGTGCCAGCAGTGTATCCGGGTGGGGGTACGAGCAGTACTTC. Encoded protein: CASSVSGWGYEQYF.

The chain joins TRBV29-1 to TRBJ2-7, with D possibly matching TRBD1 (6 bases). Trimming cost V 5 bases and J 0 bases, with 14 bases left between them. Germline V gene sequence: CDR1 SQVTM, CDR2 ANQGSEA. This CDR3 has 14 residues. CDR3 residues: CSVLSRGDSYEQYF. The CDR3 DNA reads as TGCAGCGTTTTAAGCAGGGGCGACTCCTACGAGCAGTACTTC.

J is TRBJ2-7 and V is TRBV30, with D tentatively TRBD1 (5 bases). This CDR3 has 13 residues. Germline-derived CDR1 and CDR2 are GTSNPN and SVGIG (reference sequence). Trimming cost V 3 bases and J 2 bases, with 11 bases left between them. CDR3 sequence: CAWSRQGTYEQYF. The CDR3 DNA reads TGTGCCTGGAGCAGGCAGGGAACCTACGAGCAGTACTTC. The full variable domain, its missing parts supplied by reference TRBV30 and TRBJ2-7, is SQTIHQWPATLVQPVGSPLSLECTVEGTSNPNLYWYRQAAGRGLQLLFYSVGIGQISSEVPQNLSASRPQDRQFILSSKKLLLSDSGFYLCAWSRQGTYEQYFGPGTRLTVT.

This sequence joins TRBV7-9 and TRBJ2-1; tentative D call: TRBD1 (6 bases). The CDR3 is 15 amino acids. Germline values: CDR1 SEHNR, CDR2 FQNEAQ (reference sequence). Trimming pared 2 bases from V and 3 bases from J, leaving 11 bases between. CDR3 protein: CASSLIGGVYNEQFF. The DNA for the CDR3 is TGTGCCAGCAGCTTAATTGGGGGCGTCTACAATGAGCAGTTCTTC.

The J gene is TRBJ2-2, the V gene TRBV19, with D tentatively TRBD1 or TRBD2 (6 bases each). CDR1 and CDR2 (germline): LNHDA, SQIVND (reference sequence). This CDR3 is 14 amino acids long. V shed 4 bases and J shed 6 bases, with 12 bases lying between them. The CDR3 sequence is CASSRGGSPGELFF. Here the CDR3 DNA reads TGTGCCAGTAGTAGAGGGGGGAGTCCCGGGGAGCTGTTTTTT.